These 28 T cell receptor beta chains were sequenced from one sample in a study of blood T cell repertoires in COVID-19 (dated by TCRdb to 2020 to 2022). The library was obtained by the immunoSEQ multiplex PCR assay. TCRdb took over this immuneACCESS table, retaining in-frame rearrangements with V and J assigned. Such tables are incomplete; in checked studies, under half of the missing clones stem from an unresolved V gene, and the remainder is unexplained. Recorded for this sample are fewer than 350,000 clones; roughly 87% of them occurred a single time. The ten largest clonotypes hold over 6% of the sample. Sequenced input: PBMCs or T cells enriched from blood (not recorded which). Receptor source: a woman in her thirties or forties who had recovered from COVID-19.

This rearrangement joins TRBV28 to TRBJ2-1; 11 bases agree with TRBD2. The junction had 10 bases not matched to a gene; V was cut back by 6 bases and J by 6 bases. This CDR3 comprises 16 residues. Per germline, CDR1 MDHEN and CDR2 SYDVKM. The CDR3 DNA sequence: TGTGCCAGCAGACCTCGACTAGCGGGGTCTATCAATGAGCAGTTCTTC. This codes for CASRPRLAGSINEQFF.

The chain carries TRBV7-2 and TRBJ1-2; D remains ambiguous. The CDR3 totals 13 residues. Trimming left V 7 bases short and J 5 bases short, with 14 bases between. The germline gives CDR1 SGHTA, CDR2 FQGNSA. The CDR3 loop reads CASTSPPFYGYTF. CDR3 nucleotide sequence: TGTGCCAGCACCTCCCCTCCCTTTTATGGCTACACCTTC.

The genes are TRBV28 and TRBJ2-7, with D maybe TRBD1 (5 bases). This CDR3 region has 15 residues. Germline loops: CDR1 MDHEN, CDR2 SYDVKM. The V gene lost 7 bases and the J gene lost 1 base, with 17 bases spanning the gap. The CDR3 here is CASINPGSGSYEQYF. In nucleotides, the CDR3 is TGTGCCAGCATCAATCCAGGGTCAGGGTCCTACGAGCAGTACTTC.

As DNA, the CDR3 is TGTGCCAGCAGGCCAAACAGGGGTACGCAGTATTTT. Translated: CASRPNRGTQYF. The chain recombines TRBV3-1 (or the pseudogene TRBV3-2) with TRBJ2-3; the match to TRBD1 covers 7 bases. From germline, CDR1 is LGHDT and CDR2 YNNKEL (reference sequence). The CDR3 loop spans 12 amino acids. J was trimmed by 8 bases and V by 6 bases; bases with no gene match: 5.

This clone was counted once. The chain carries TRBV7-3 and TRBJ1-1; D is possibly TRBD1 (6 bases). V dropped 8 bases and J dropped 5 bases, with 15 bases sitting between them. In germline, CDR1 is SGHTA, CDR2 FQGTGA. The CDR3 is 13 amino acids. This chain's CDR3 is CASSNRAGTEAFF. CDR3 coding DNA: TGTGCCAGCTCTAACAGGGCAGGGACTGAAGCTTTCTTT.

J is TRBJ2-1 and V is TRBV28, with 8 bases that match TRBD2. The V gene's germline CDR1 is MDHEN and CDR2 SYDVKM. CDR3 length: 16 residues. With V trimmed by 7 bases and J by 8 bases, 16 bases remained unmatched. The CDR3 bases are TGTGCCAGCACCCCCCCGGTGGCTAGCGGGTCCTATGAGCAGTTCTTC. It specifies CASTPPVASGSYEQFF.

This chain connects TRBV19 to TRBJ2-3, with D tentatively TRBD1 (5 bases). Germline CDR1 is LNHDA and CDR2 is SQIVND (reference sequence). The CDR3 is 15 amino acids. Deletions cut 8 bases from V and 0 bases from J, with 15 bases between. This chain's CDR3 is CASGIGHKSTDTQYF. The DNA of the CDR3 is TGTGCCAGTGGAATAGGACACAAAAGCACAGATACGCAGTATTTT.

J is TRBJ2-1 and V is TRBV7-8; 7 bases agree with TRBD2. Trimming cost V 1 base and J 15 bases; bases outside gene matches: 6. Germline V CDR1 and CDR2: SGHVS, FQNEAQ. The CDR3 extends over 12 amino acids. CDR3 protein: CASSLVGGSPFF. The CDR3 coding sequence is TGTGCCAGCAGCTTAGTCGGCGGGAGCCCGTTCTTC.

V gene TRBV19 combines with J gene TRBJ2-4; 8 nucleotides agree with TRBD1. CDR3 length: 12 residues. V was clipped by 6 bases and J by 6 bases; unmatched bases: 1. The germline V gene has CDR1 LNHDA and CDR2 SQIVND (reference sequence). This CDR3 reads CASRDRANIQYF. CDR3 bases: TGTGCCAGTAGGGACAGGGCAAACATTCAGTACTTC.

The rearrangement joins TRBV7-2 to TRBJ2-3; the D gene is possibly TRBD1 (5 bases). V was shortened by 2 bases and J by 1 base, with 7 bases between the two germline ends. CDR1 is SGHTA and CDR2 is FQGNSA in the germline V gene. The CDR3 totals 14 residues. DNA of the CDR3: TGTGCCAGCAGCTTACAGGGTGGCACAGATACGCAGTATTTT. It specifies CASSLQGGTDTQYF. Combining the CDR3 with reference TRBV7-2 and TRBJ2-3 gives the whole variable domain GAGVSQSPSNKVTEKGKDVELRCDPISGHTALYWYRQSLGQGLEFLIYFQGNSAPDKSGLPSDRFSAERTGGSVSTLTIQRTQQEDSAVYLCASSLQGGTDTQYFGPGTRLTVL.

The chain has TRBV7-6 and TRBJ2-3; D may be TRBD2 (5 bases). This CDR3 contains 15 residues. Looked up from germline, CDR1 is SGHVS and CDR2 is FNYEAQ. Deletions cut 0 bases from V and 0 bases from J, with 7 bases between. The CDR3, as DNA: TGTGCCAGCAGCTTAGCACCGGGGAGCACAGATACGCAGTATTTT. This translates into CASSLAPGSTDTQYF.

The chain is built from TRBV6-1 and TRBJ2-7, with 7 bases matching TRBD2. CDR3 size: 15 residues. J gave up 4 bases and V 2 bases, and 8 bases lay outside the gene matches. Germline CDR1 reads MNHNS; CDR2 reads SASEGT. CDR3 in amino acids: CASSEFAGDTYEQYF. In DNA form, the CDR3 reads TGTGCCAGCAGTGAATTTGCGGGAGACACTTACGAGCAGTACTTC.

The CDR3 reads CASSLVWSSGSNEQYF. CDR3 bases: TGTGCCAGCAGCTTAGTTTGGTCTAGCGGGAGCAACGAGCAGTACTTC. The chain joins TRBV7-2 to TRBJ2-7; the match to TRBD2 covers 10 bases. The CDR3 length is 16 residues. The J segment lost 5 bases and the V segment lost 1 base, leaving 8 bases of the junction unmatched. CDR1 and CDR2 (germline): SGHTA, FQGNSA.

V and J are TRBV18 and TRBJ2-6; 9 positions match TRBD2. V shed 6 bases, J shed 4 bases, and the junction held 13 bases outside the gene matches. The germline gives CDR1 KGHSH, CDR2 LQKENI. The CDR3 totals 18 residues. The CDR3: CASSPTLGTSTGANVLTF. The CDR3 DNA sequence: TGTGCCAGCTCCCCTACTCTAGGGACTAGCACAGGGGCCAACGTCCTGACTTTC.

This sequence joins TRBV7-2 and TRBJ1-5; TRBD1 aligns across 7 bases. CDR1 is SGHTA and CDR2 is FQGNSA in the germline V gene. The CDR3 runs to 15 residues. V shed 1 base and J 4 bases; nucleotides not matched to a gene: 4. The CDR3 region has the DNA TGTGCCAGCAGCTTAGACAGGGGTACGAATCAGCCCCAGCATTTT. Protein sequence: CASSLDRGTNQPQHF.

This chain joins TRBV12-3 or TRBV12-4 and TRBJ1-4, with D perhaps TRBD1 (6 bases). The CDR3 spans 13 residues. V was shortened by 11 bases and J by 7 bases, with 17 bases between the two germline ends. CDR3 sequence reads: CASGSGAREKLFF. CDR3 sequence (DNA): TGTGCCTCCGGGTCAGGGGCGCGTGAAAAACTGTTTTTT.

The chain recombines TRBV5-4 with TRBJ2-6; 7 bases line up with TRBD1. This CDR3 is 18 amino acids long. Germline V CDR1 and CDR2: SGHNT, YYREEE (reference sequence). V was pared by 3 bases and J by 0 bases, with 9 bases of the junction left unmatched. CDR3 coding DNA: TGTGCCAGCAGCTGGGAACTGGGACAGACCTCTGGGGCCAACGTCCTGACTTTC. Translating gives CASSWELGQTSGANVLTF.

The chain combines TRBV12-3 or TRBV12-4 with TRBJ1-4; TRBD1 might be the D (5 bases). This CDR3 comprises 12 residues. V dropped 5 bases and J dropped 12 bases, with 13 bases sitting between them. CDR3 in DNA: TGTGCCAGCAGTGCCCCGGAAGGGGAACTGTTTTTT. This sequence encodes CASSAPEGELFF.

CDR3 coding DNA: TGTGCCAGTAGTACCCACCTTGACAGGGGAAGGGGCAATGAAAAACTGTTTTTT. It codes for CASSTHLDRGRGNEKLFF. V is TRBV19 and J is TRBJ1-4; 8 bases agree with TRBD1. The germline gives CDR1 LNHDA, CDR2 SQIVND (reference sequence). CDR3 length equals 18 residues. The V and J ends lost 4 bases and 5 bases, in that order; junction bases with no gene match: 15.

V gene TRBV14 combines with J gene TRBJ2-1; a possible D gene is TRBD2 (5 bases). Germline loops: CDR1 SGHDN, CDR2 FVKESK. This CDR3 comprises 18 residues. V was cut by 0 bases and J by 5 bases, with 20 bases left in between. CDR3 DNA sequence: TGTGCCAGCAGCCAAGAGAATTCGTTTGGACTTGCCGACAATGAGCAGTTCTTC. It yields the protein CASSQENSFGLADNEQFF.

The J gene is TRBJ1-3, the V gene TRBV18, with D tentatively TRBD1 (5 bases). Trimming took off 3 bases at V and 7 bases at J, with 16 bases between the two ends. Germline loops: CDR1 KGHSH, CDR2 LQKENI. CDR3 length: 15 amino acids. The CDR3 coding sequence is TGTGCCAGCTCACCGCAGGGCCAGCCGTCGAACACCATATATTTT. As protein: CASSPQGQPSNTIYF.

V is TRBV24-1 and J is TRBJ2-1; TRBD2 might be the D (7 bases). The CDR3 is 17 residues long. The V end lost 5 bases, the J end lost 5 bases, and 21 bases lay between the germline ends. The germline gives CDR1 KGHDR, CDR2 SFDVKD. The CDR3 bases are TGTGCCACCAGTGCCTTAGCCGGGGGGCAGCCCGACAATGAGCAGTTCTTC. Translated: CATSALAGGQPDNEQFF.

The DNA for the CDR3 is TGTGCCAGTAGTACCATACTAGCGGGAGGGCTAAATGAGCAGTTCTTC. The encoded protein is CASSTILAGGLNEQFF. This chain links TRBV19 with TRBJ2-1; 13 nucleotides line up with TRBD2. Germline CDR1 reads LNHDA; CDR2 reads SQIVND (reference sequence). The V segment lost 4 bases and the J segment 7 bases; nucleotides outside the gene matches: 7. The length of the CDR3 is 16 residues.

In nucleotides, the CDR3 is TGTGCCACCAGTGTAACAGGGGTCCGCACAGATACGCAGTATTTT. Residues: CATSVTGVRTDTQYF. V and J are TRBV24-1 and TRBJ2-3; TRBD1 matches at 7 bases. The CDR3 runs to 15 residues. Trimming removed 5 bases from V and 1 base from J; junction bases left unmatched: 5. Germline V gives CDR1 KGHDR, CDR2 SFDVKD.

V usage is TRBV7-9 and J usage is TRBJ2-5, with 7 bases identical to TRBD2. The CDR3 runs to 16 residues. The J segment lost 5 bases and the V segment lost 5 bases, leaving 14 bases of the junction unmatched. Germline CDR1 SEHNR, CDR2 FQNEAQ (reference sequence). This chain's CDR3 is CASSPDWGGPGETQYF. The DNA for the CDR3 is TGTGCCAGCAGCCCGGACTGGGGAGGGCCAGGGGAGACCCAGTACTTC.

This clone has just a few counts. V and J are TRBV4-3 and TRBJ2-7; tentative D call: TRBD2 (6 bases). The CDR3 extends over 14 amino acids. The ends were cut back, 0 bases at V and 4 bases at J, with 10 bases in the middle. Germline assignment: CDR1 LGHNA and CDR2 YSLEER. CDR3 coding DNA: TGCGCCAGCAGCCAAGACGGGGGAAGGTACGAGCAGTACTTC. It encodes CASSQDGGRYEQYF.

The V gene is TRBV6-5, the J gene TRBJ2-2; D unresolved. The CDR3 sequence is 15 residues long. The germline V gene has CDR1 MNHEY and CDR2 SVGAGI. V was shortened by 5 bases and J by 2 bases, with 12 bases between the two germline ends. As DNA, the CDR3 is TGTGCCAGCAGTCCCTCACTTCTTAACACCGGGGAGCTGTTTTTT. This gives the protein CASSPSLLNTGELFF.

The chain employs TRBV4-3 and TRBJ2-1; 7 bases align to TRBD1. CDR1 and CDR2 from the germline V gene are LGHNA and YSLEER. The junction had 3 bases not matched to a gene; V was cut back by 3 bases and J by 4 bases. This CDR3 is 14 amino acids long. The CDR3 is CASSQLQGYNEQFF. CDR3 in DNA: TGCGCCAGCAGCCAGTTACAGGGGTACAATGAGCAGTTCTTC.